Following are 8 T cell receptor beta chains from one sample sequenced in a study of cytomegalovirus exposure and HLA in healthy donors. The PCR used 60 Vbeta and 13 Jbeta primers. Sequencing used immunoSEQ multiplex PCR; TCRdb keeps in-frame clones, though not all of them. The sample includes roughly 100,000 clones, 85% to 90% of them seen just once. Sequenced: PBMCs. Receptor source: a man aged 25 to 45 in good health and CMV-seronegative.

V usage is TRBV11-3 and J usage is TRBJ2-1; D gene ambiguous. Trimming cost V 0 bases and J 0 bases, with 6 bases left between them. CDR1 is SGHNT, CDR2 YENEEA, per germline. The CDR3 covers 15 residues. CDR3 region: CASSLDPSSYNEQFF. The DNA of the CDR3 is TGTGCCAGCAGCTTAGACCCGAGCTCCTACAATGAGCAGTTCTTC. Full variable domain (remainder filled in from reference TRBV11-3 and TRBJ2-1): EAGVVQSPRYKIIEKKQPVAFWCNPISGHNTLYWYLQNLGQGPELLIRYENEEAVDDSQLPKDRFSAERLKGVDSTLKIQPAELGDSAVYLCASSLDPSSYNEQFFGPGTRLTVL.

The chain couples TRBV5-1 to TRBJ2-5; the D gene is possibly TRBD2 (6 bases). V lost 2 bases, J lost 2 bases, and 16 bases lay in between. The germline V gene encodes CDR1 SGHRS and CDR2 YFSETQ. This CDR3 has 16 residues. The CDR3 region is CASSFGSSGPQETQYF. CDR3 coding DNA: TGCGCCAGCAGCTTTGGGTCAAGCGGGCCACAAGAGACCCAGTACTTC.

The rearrangement links TRBV27 to TRBJ1-6; 7 bases line up with TRBD1. The CDR3 extends over 15 amino acids. V lost 2 bases, J lost 2 bases, and 0 bases stayed unmatched. CDR1 and CDR2 (germline): MNHEY, SMNVEV (reference sequence). CDR3 bases: TGTGCCAGCAGTTTAGGGACAGCCTATAATTCACCCCTCCACTTT. Encoded protein: CASSLGTAYNSPLHF.

The chain recombines TRBV4-1 with TRBJ2-7; D not certain. Germline values: CDR1 MGHRA, CDR2 YSYEKL. V was clipped by 1 base and J by 2 bases, with 9 bases between them. This CDR3 has 14 amino acids. The CDR3 coding sequence is TGCGCCAGCAGCCAAGCCCCAACTACCTACGAGCAGTACTTC. Translated: CASSQAPTTYEQYF.

V and J are TRBV10-3 and TRBJ2-2, with D possibly being TRBD1 (5 bases). Germline V lookup: CDR1 ENHRY, CDR2 SYGVKD. This CDR3 region has 13 residues. V gave up 7 bases and J gave up 5 bases, with 11 bases separating them. CDR3 coding DNA: TGTGCCATCAACTCGCCAGGGACCGGGGAGCTGTTTTTT. It specifies CAINSPGTGELFF.

CDR3 region: CASIQGTNEKLFF. The CDR3 nucleotides are TGTGCCAGCATTCAGGGGACTAATGAAAAACTGTTTTTT. V is TRBV6-6 and J is TRBJ1-4; a possible D gene is TRBD1 (6 bases). CDR1 and CDR2 from the germline V gene are MNHNY and SVGAGI (reference sequence). The CDR3 has 13 residues. V was trimmed by 7 bases and J by 2 bases, leaving 8 bases between them.

J is TRBJ2-5 and V is TRBV27; D perhaps matches TRBD1 (6 bases). The germline gives CDR1 MNHEY, CDR2 SMNVEV (reference sequence). The ends were cut back, 5 bases at V and 3 bases at J, with 16 bases in the middle. There are 15 residues in the CDR3. The CDR3 loop reads CASSEVDRIEETQYF. CDR3 sequence (DNA): TGTGCCAGCAGTGAAGTTGACAGGATCGAAGAGACCCAGTACTTC.

This rearrangement joins TRBV9 to TRBJ2-7, with 8 bases aligning to TRBD1. Germline values: CDR1 SGDLS, CDR2 YYNGEE. The CDR3 runs to 15 residues. Trimming at V came to 0 bases and at J to 2 bases, leaving 4 bases not matched to a gene. CDR3 bases: TGTGCCAGCAGCGTAGCGGGACAGGATCCCTACGAGCAGTACTTC. Amino acids: CASSVAGQDPYEQYF.